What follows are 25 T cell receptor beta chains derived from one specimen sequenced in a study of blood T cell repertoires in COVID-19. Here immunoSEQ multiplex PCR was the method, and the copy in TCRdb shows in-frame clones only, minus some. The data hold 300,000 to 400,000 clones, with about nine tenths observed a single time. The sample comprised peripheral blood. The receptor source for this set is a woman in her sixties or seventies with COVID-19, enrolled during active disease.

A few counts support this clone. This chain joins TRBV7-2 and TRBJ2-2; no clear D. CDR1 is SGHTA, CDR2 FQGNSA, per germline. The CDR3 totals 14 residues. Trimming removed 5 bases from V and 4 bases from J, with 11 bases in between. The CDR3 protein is CASSPPQITGELFF. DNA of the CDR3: TGTGCCAGCAGCCCCCCCCAAATCACCGGGGAGCTGTTTTTT.

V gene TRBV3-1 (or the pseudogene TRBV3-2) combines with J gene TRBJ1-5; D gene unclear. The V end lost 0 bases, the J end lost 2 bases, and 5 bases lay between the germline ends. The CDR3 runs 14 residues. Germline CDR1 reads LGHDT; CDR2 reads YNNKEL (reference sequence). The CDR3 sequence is CASSQDLGNQPQHF. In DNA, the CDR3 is TGTGCCAGCAGCCAAGATTTAGGCAATCAGCCCCAGCATTTT.

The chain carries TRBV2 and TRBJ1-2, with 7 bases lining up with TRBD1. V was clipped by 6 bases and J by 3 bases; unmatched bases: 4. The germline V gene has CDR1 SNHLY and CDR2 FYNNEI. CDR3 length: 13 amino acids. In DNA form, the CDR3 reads TGTGCCAGCAGGAGGGACAGTTACTATGGCTACACCTTC. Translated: CASRRDSYYGYTF.

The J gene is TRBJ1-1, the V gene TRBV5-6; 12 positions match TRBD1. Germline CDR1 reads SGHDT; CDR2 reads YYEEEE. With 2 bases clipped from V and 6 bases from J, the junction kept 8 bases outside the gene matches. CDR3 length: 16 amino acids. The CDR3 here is CASSLAGQGADSEAFF. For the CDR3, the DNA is TGTGCCAGCAGCTTAGCGGGACAGGGGGCGGACTCTGAAGCTTTCTTT.

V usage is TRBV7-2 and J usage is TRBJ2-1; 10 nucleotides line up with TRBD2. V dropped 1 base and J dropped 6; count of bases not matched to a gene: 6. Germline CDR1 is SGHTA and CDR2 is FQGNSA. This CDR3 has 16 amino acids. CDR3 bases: TGTGCCAGCAGCTTAGGAAGGCTAGCGGGGGTCAATGAGCAGTTCTTC. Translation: CASSLGRLAGVNEQFF.

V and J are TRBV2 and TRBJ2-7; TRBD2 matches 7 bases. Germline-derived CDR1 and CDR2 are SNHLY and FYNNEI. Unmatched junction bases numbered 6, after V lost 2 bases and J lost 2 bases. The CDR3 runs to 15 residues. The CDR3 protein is CASSESKAGPYEQYF. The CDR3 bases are TGTGCCAGCAGTGAATCCAAAGCGGGACCCTACGAGCAGTACTTC.

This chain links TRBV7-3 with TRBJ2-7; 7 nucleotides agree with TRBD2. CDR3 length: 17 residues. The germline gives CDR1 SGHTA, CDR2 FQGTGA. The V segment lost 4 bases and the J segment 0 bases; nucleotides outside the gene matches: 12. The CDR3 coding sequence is TGTGCCAGCAGCTCAAAGACCGGGGGGTCGCACTCCTACGAGCAGTACTTC. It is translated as CASSSKTGGSHSYEQYF.

The CDR3 sequence is CASSFLAGGPGYF. DNA for the CDR3: TGTGCCAGCAGTTTTCTAGCGGGGGGGCCGGGGTACTTC. The rearrangement joins TRBV12-3 or TRBV12-4 to TRBJ2-7, with 12 bases matching TRBD2. This CDR3 contains 13 residues. V was clipped by 3 bases and J by 12 bases; unmatched bases: 6.

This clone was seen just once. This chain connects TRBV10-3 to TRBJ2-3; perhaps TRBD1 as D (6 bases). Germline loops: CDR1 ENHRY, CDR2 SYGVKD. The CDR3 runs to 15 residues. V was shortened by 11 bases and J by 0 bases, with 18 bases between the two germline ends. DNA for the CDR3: TGTGCCGTCGGACAGTCGTCTACTAGCACAGATACGCAGTATTTT. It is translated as CAVGQSSTSTDTQYF.

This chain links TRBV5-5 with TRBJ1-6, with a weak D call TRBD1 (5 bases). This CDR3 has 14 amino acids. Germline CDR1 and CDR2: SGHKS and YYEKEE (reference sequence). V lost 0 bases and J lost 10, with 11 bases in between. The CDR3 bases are TGTGCCAGCAGCTTGGAGTGGGGGGGATCACCCCTCCACTTT. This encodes CASSLEWGGSPLHF.

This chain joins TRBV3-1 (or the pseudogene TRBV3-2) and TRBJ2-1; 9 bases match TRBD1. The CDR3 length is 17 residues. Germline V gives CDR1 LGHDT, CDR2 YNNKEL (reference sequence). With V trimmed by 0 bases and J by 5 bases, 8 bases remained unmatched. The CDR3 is CASSQDTGDREHNEQFF. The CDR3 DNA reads TGTGCCAGCAGCCAAGATACGGGGGACAGGGAACACAATGAGCAGTTCTTC.

CDR3 residues: CASSQGLQGEEGYTF. The CDR3 region has the DNA TGCGCCAGCAGCCAAGGGTTACAGGGGGAAGAGGGCTACACCTTC. This chain links TRBV4-1 with TRBJ1-2; 8 bases are shared with TRBD1. V lost 1 base, J lost 8 bases, and 9 bases stayed unmatched. Germline V gives CDR1 MGHRA, CDR2 YSYEKL. This CDR3 has 15 amino acids.

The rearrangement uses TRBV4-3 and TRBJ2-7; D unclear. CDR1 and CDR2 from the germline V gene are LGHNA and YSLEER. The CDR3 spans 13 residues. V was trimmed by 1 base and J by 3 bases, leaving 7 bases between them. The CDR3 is CASSQAPYYEQYF. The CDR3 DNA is TGCGCCAGCAGCCAAGCACCCTACTACGAGCAGTACTTC.

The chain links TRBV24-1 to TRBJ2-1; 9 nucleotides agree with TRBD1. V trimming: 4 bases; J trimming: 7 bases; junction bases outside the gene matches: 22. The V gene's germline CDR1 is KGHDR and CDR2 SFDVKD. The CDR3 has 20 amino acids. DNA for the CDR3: TGTGCCACCAGTGACGTGACAGGGGGATCCATAGCAGCGGGAAGAAATGAGCAGTTCTTC. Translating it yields CATSDVTGGSIAAGRNEQFF.

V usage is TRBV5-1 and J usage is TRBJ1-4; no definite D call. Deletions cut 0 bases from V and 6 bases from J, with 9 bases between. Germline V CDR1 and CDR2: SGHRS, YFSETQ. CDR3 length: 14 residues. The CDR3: CASSLAGPDEKLFF. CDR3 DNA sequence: TGCGCCAGCAGCTTGGCTGGGCCCGATGAAAAACTGTTTTTT. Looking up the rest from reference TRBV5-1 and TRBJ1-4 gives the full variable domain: KAGVTQTPRYLIKTRGQQVTLSCSPISGHRSVSWYQQTPGQGLQFLFEYFSETQRNKGNFPGRFSGRQFSNSRSEMNVSTLELGDSALYLCASSLAGPDEKLFFGSGTQLSVL.

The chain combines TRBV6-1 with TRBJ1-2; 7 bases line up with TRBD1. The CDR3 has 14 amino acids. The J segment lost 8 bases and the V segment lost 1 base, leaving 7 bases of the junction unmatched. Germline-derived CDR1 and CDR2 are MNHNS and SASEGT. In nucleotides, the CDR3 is TGTGCCAGCAGTGAAGAGGGGGCAGGTGGGGGCTACACCTTC. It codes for CASSEEGAGGGYTF.

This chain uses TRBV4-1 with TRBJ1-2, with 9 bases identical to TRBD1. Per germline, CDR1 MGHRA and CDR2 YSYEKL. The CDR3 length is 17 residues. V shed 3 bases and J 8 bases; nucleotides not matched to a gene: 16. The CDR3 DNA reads TGCGCCAGCAGCCACCTCCCCCTGGGCGGGACAGGGTACGGCTACACCTTC. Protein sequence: CASSHLPLGGTGYGYTF.

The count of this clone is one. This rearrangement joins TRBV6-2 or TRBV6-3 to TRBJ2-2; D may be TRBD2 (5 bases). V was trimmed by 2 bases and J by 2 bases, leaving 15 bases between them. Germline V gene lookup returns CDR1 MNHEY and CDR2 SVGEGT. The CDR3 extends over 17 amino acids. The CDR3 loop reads CASSYQWPGRNTGELFF. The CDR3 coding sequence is TGTGCCAGCAGTTACCAGTGGCCGGGGAGAAACACCGGGGAGCTGTTTTTT.

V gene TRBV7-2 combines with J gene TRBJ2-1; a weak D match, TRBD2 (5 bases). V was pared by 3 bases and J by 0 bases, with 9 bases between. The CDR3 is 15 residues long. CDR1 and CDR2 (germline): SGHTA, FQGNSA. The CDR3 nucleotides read TGTGCCAGCAGCTTCCAGCGGAGCTCCTACAATGAGCAGTTCTTC. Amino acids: CASSFQRSSYNEQFF.

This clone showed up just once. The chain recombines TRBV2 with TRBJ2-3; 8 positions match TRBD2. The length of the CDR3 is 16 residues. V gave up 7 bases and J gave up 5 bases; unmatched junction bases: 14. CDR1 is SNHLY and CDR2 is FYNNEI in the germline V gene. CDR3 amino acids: CASIGERGIGQDTQYF. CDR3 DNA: TGTGCCAGCATTGGGGAGCGGGGGATTGGTCAAGATACGCAGTATTTT.

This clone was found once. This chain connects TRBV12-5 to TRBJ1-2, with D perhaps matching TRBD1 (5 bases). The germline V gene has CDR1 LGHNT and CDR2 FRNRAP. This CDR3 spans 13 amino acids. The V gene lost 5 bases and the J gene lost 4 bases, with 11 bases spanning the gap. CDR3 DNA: TGTGCTAGTGGTGGCACACAGGTCTATGGCTACACCTTC. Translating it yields CASGGTQVYGYTF.

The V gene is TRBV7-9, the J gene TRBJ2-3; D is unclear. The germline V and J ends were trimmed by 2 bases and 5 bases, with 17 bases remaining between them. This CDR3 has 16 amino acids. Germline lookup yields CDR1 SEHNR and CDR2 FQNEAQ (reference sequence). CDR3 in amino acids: CASSLLQLSNQDTQYF. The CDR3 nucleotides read TGTGCCAGCAGCTTATTGCAACTTTCAAATCAAGATACGCAGTATTTT.

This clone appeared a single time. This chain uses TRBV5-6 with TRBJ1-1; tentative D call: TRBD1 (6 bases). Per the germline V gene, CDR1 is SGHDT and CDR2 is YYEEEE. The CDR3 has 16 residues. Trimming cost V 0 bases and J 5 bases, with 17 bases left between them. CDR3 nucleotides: TGTGCCAGCAGCTTGGCATTAGACAGGCGAGGTACTGAAGCTTTCTTT. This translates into CASSLALDRRGTEAFF.

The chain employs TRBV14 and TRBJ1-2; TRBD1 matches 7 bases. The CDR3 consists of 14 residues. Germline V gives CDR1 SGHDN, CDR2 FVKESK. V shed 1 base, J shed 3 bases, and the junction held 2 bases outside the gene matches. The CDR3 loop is CASSQGQGDYGYTF. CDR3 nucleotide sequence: TGTGCCAGCAGCCAAGGACAGGGCGACTATGGCTACACCTTC. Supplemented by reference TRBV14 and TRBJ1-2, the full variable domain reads EAGVTQFPSHSVIEKGQTVTLRCDPISGHDNLYWYRRVMGKEIKFLLHFVKESKQDESGMPNNRFLAERTGGTYSTLKVQPAELEDSGVYFCASSQGQGDYGYTFGSGTRLTVV.

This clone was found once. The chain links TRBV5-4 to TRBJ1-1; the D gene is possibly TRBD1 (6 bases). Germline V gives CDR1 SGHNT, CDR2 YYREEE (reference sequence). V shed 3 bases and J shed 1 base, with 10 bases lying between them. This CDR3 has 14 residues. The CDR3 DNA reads TGTGCCAGCAGCTGGACAGAGGAGAACACTGAAGCTTTCTTT. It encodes CASSWTEENTEAFF.